A single sample gave rise to the 10 T cell receptor beta chains below, sequenced in a study of cytomegalovirus exposure and HLA in healthy donors. The PCR made use of 60 Vbeta and 13 Jbeta primers. Some clones are missing from TCRdb's copy, which holds only in-frame ones; the method was immunoSEQ multiplex PCR. The table has fewer than 250,000 clones, about 80% seen once; the top ten hold approximately 6%. The sample comprised PBMCs. The receptors here all came from a man aged 35 to 55 in good health and CMV-seropositive.

CDR3 nucleotides: TGTGCCAGCAGCATCCGGGACTCACGAATGTCAGATACGCAGTATTTT. Amino acids: CASSIRDSRMSDTQYF. The V gene is TRBV9, the J gene TRBJ2-3; D may be TRBD2 (6 bases). This CDR3 contains 16 residues. V lost 4 bases and J lost 4, with 19 bases in between. Germline V gene sequence: CDR1 SGDLS, CDR2 YYNGEE.

V usage is TRBV6-1 and J usage is TRBJ2-7; a weak D match, TRBD2 (5 bases). V gave up 10 bases and J gave up 3 bases, with 7 bases separating them. CDR3 length: 10 amino acids. From germline, CDR1 is MNHNS and CDR2 SASEGT. Here the CDR3 DNA reads TGTGCCACCGGGGACTACGAGCAGTACTTC. Translated, it gives CATGDYEQYF.

This clone was counted between two and nine times. The V call is TRBV6-5, the J call TRBJ2-7, with D possibly matching TRBD2 (5 bases). The germline CDR1 and CDR2 sequences are MNHEY and SVGAGI. V lost 5 bases, J lost 7 bases, and 12 bases lay in between. CDR3 size: 12 residues. This CDR3 is CASSPGTREQYF. DNA of the CDR3: TGTGCCAGCAGTCCTGGAACTAGGGAGCAGTACTTC.

The chain couples TRBV19 to TRBJ2-1, with 8 bases lining up with TRBD2. The CDR3 has 17 residues. The J segment lost 4 bases and the V segment lost 5 bases, leaving 13 bases of the junction unmatched. Germline V gives CDR1 LNHDA, CDR2 SQIVND (reference sequence). This chain's CDR3 is CASSYPPGLGVYNEQFF. CDR3 nucleotides: TGTGCCAGTAGTTACCCCCCGGGACTAGGAGTTTACAATGAGCAGTTCTTC.

This chain joins TRBV27 and TRBJ1-2; TRBD1 might be the D (5 bases). The CDR3 spans 13 residues. The ends were cut back, 5 bases at V and 4 bases at J, with 11 bases in the middle. Germline CDR1 is MNHEY and CDR2 is SMNVEV (reference sequence). The CDR3 reads CASSTNQGYGYTF. CDR3 in DNA: TGTGCCAGCAGTACGAATCAGGGCTATGGCTACACCTTC.

The chain links TRBV5-4 to TRBJ2-5; 8 nucleotides align to TRBD1. Germline CDR1 and CDR2: SGHNT and YYREEE (reference sequence). There are 14 residues in the CDR3. V trimming: 5 bases; J trimming: 4 bases; junction bases outside the gene matches: 7. The CDR3 sequence: CASSPGQGRETQYF. The CDR3 nucleotides are TGTGCCAGCAGTCCTGGACAGGGAAGAGAGACCCAGTACTTC.

This chain joins TRBV18 and TRBJ2-1; TRBD2 agrees at 14 bases. Germline V gene data show CDR1 as KGHSH and CDR2 as LQKENI. Unmatched junction bases numbered 5, after V lost 3 bases and J lost 13 bases. The CDR3 runs to 14 residues. The CDR3 DNA is TGTGCCAGCTCACCCCCGGGACTAGCGGGAGTCCAGTTCTTC. This sequence encodes CASSPPGLAGVQFF.

The rearrangement uses TRBV5-1 and TRBJ2-2; 8 nucleotides align to TRBD1. The CDR3 totals 16 residues. V was pared by 3 bases and J by 4 bases, with 8 bases of the junction left unmatched. Germline V gene lookup returns CDR1 SGHRS and CDR2 YFSETQ. The CDR3 sequence is CASSSETGASTGELFF. CDR3 nucleotides: TGCGCCAGCAGCTCCGAGACAGGGGCGTCCACCGGGGAGCTGTTTTTT.

V usage is TRBV13 and J usage is TRBJ2-7; D possibly corresponds to TRBD2 (6 bases). Trimming pared 4 bases from V and 1 base from J, leaving 17 bases between. The CDR3 runs 16 residues. The germline V gene encodes CDR1 PRHDT and CDR2 FYEKMQ (reference sequence). The CDR3 loop reads CASSSLKTRASYEQYF. In DNA, the CDR3 is TGTGCCAGCAGCTCTCTCAAGACTAGGGCTTCCTACGAGCAGTACTTC.

The chain couples TRBV30 to TRBJ1-6; 8 nucleotides line up with TRBD1. Germline trimming cut 4 bases from V and 9 bases from J; bases unmatched to any gene: 5. This CDR3 spans 13 amino acids. CDR1 is GTSNPN and CDR2 is SVGIG in the germline V gene (reference sequence). CDR3: CAWMDRVPSPLHF. The CDR3 DNA reads as TGTGCCTGGATGGACAGGGTTCCTTCACCCCTCCACTTT.